The rows below give T cell receptor beta chains drawn from one sample of a study of blood T cells in healthy people across ages. TCRdb passed the 5' RACE reads through MiXCR, listing each CDR3 protein once. Here the sample spans approximately 800,000 distinct CDR3 sequences, 30% to 45% being singletons. The sequenced sample was blood. The receptors were sampled from a man between 18 and 29 years old in good health. Both conserved end residues are part of each CDR3. A D gene is named only where the DNA matches it firmly. Rows may omit the clone size; those that give it use once, few, many or a size class.

18	few	TRBV27	TRBD2	TRBJ2-1	CASSSDRGGLAGGNEQFF	TGTGCCAGCAGTTCGGACAGGGGTGGACTAGCGGGGGGTAATGAGCAGTTCTTC
16	many	TRBV12-3/TRBV12-4	TRBD2	TRBJ2-3	CASSPRLAGAGDTQYF	TGTGCCAGCAGTCCCAGACTAGCGGGGGCTGGAGATACGCAGTATTTT
14	.	TRBV5-1	.	TRBJ2-7	CASSFQAGVDEQYF	TGCGCCAGCAGCTTTCAGGCAGGCGTGGACGAGCAGTACTTC
14	many	TRBV4-3	.	TRBJ1-1	CASSQARLSTEAFF	TGCGCCAGCAGCCAAGCTAGATTGAGCACTGAAGCTTTCTTT
16	many	TRBV28	TRBD2	TRBJ2-4	CASSFREALAKNIQYF	TGTGCCAGCAGTTTTCGGGAGGCCTTAGCCAAAAACATTCAGTACTTC
15	.	TRBV4-3	.	TRBJ2-7	CASSQVAGDDYEQYF	TGCGCCAGCAGCCAAGTGGCCGGGGACGACTACGAGCAGTACTTC
17	.	TRBV7-8	TRBD1	TRBJ1-5	CASSQGGWQYSNQPPHF	TGTGCCAGCAGCCAGGGGGGGTGGCAGTATAGTAATCAGCCCCCGCATTTT
13	once	TRBV12-3/TRBV12-4	.	TRBJ2-1	CASSSSLYNGQFF	TGTGCCAGCAGTTCATCCCTTTACAATGGGCAGTTCTTC
16	many	TRBV15	TRBD2	TRBJ2-3	CATSSENGAGADTQYF	TGTGCCACCAGCAGCGAAAACGGAGCGGGGGCAGATACGCAGTATTTT
17	few	TRBV28	TRBD2	TRBJ2-1	CASSLWGLAGVRHEQFF	TGTGCCAGCAGTTTATGGGGACTAGCGGGGGTCCGGCATGAGCAGTTCTTC
15	.	TRBV12-3/TRBV12-4	TRBD1	TRBJ1-5	CASRSSGGSNQPQHF	TGTGCCAGCCGAAGCTCAGGGGGAAGCAATCAGCCCCAGCATTTT
16	.	TRBV2	TRBD2	TRBJ2-7	CASSEARASGSYEQYF	TGTGCCAGCAGTGAAGCGCGAGCTAGCGGCTCCTACGAGCAGTACTTC
16	many	TRBV27	.	TRBJ2-1	CASRNHRPALGNEQFF	TGTGCCAGCAGGAACCATCGGCCGGCCCTCGGCAATGAGCAGTTCTTC
12	.	TRBV5-8	.	TRBJ2-5	CASSPGWNEQYF	TGTGCCAGCAGCCCCGGGTGGAATGAGCAGTACTTC
15	.	TRBV29-1	.	TRBJ2-3	CSVVETPTSTDTQYF	TGCAGCGTTGTAGAAACCCCAACCAGCACAGATACGCAGTATTTT
15	.	TRBV5-1	.	TRBJ1-1	CASSYYRRGDTEAFF	TGCGCCAGCAGCTATTACCGTCGGGGGGACACTGAAGCTTTCTTT
14	.	TRBV2	.	TRBJ1-5	CASSDGRSNQPQHF	TGTGCCAGCAGTGACGGCCGCAGCAATCAGCCCCAGCATTTT
15	many	TRBV9	.	TRBJ2-3	CASSALGTDTDTQYF	TGTGCCAGCAGCGCCCTGGGGACGGACACAGATACGCAGTATTTT
13	.	TRBV4-3	.	TRBJ1-4	CASSQNTGEKLFF	TGCGCCAGCAGCCAAAACACCGGTGAAAAACTGTTTTTT
17	.	TRBV4-3	.	TRBJ2-2	CASSPTLRAGEMGGLFF	TGCGCCAGCAGCCCCACCCTTCGGGCAGGGGAAATGGGAGGGCTGTTTTTT
16	once	TRBV20-1	.	TRBJ2-7	CSARPTGGWSYNEQYF	TGCAGTGCTAGACCTACCGGCGGCTGGTCCTACAATGAGCAGTACTTC
16	few	TRBV5-1	.	TRBJ1-2	CASSLAGQQDNYGYTF	TGCGCCAGCAGCTTGGCCGGGCAACAAGATAACTATGGCTACACCTTC
15	.	TRBV5-1	.	TRBJ2-5	CASKGSGSSYNEQYF	TGCGCCAGCAAGGGGAGCGGCAGCTCCTACAATGAGCAGTACTTC
15	few	TRBV7-9	.	TRBJ1-2	CASSLFLDGNYGYTF	TGTGCCAGCAGCTTATTTCTTGACGGAAACTATGGCTACACCTTC
22	few	TRBV11-1	.	TRBJ2-7	CASSFNPRQRGSAASSPYEQYF	TGTGCCAGCAGCTTTAATCCGCGGCAAAGGGGGTCGGCAGCTAGCTCTCCCTACGAGCAGTACTTC
15	.	TRBV10-1	.	TRBJ1-2	CASSPYDGGNYGYTF	TGCGCCAGCAGCCCCTATGATGGAGGGAACTATGGCTACACCTTC
15	.	TRBV10-3	TRBD1	TRBJ1-1	CAISDGTGRVTEAFF	TGTGCCATCAGTGACGGGACAGGAAGGGTAACTGAAGCTTTCTTT
13	many	TRBV10-3	.	TRBJ2-5	CAIRPPLGETQYF	TGTGCCATCAGACCACCACTAGGAGAGACCCAGTACTTC
14	.	TRBV20-1	TRBD2	TRBJ2-5	CSAKTGLVGETQYF	TGCAGTGCTAAAACCGGACTAGTAGGAGAGACCCAGTACTTC
14	.	TRBV10-3	.	TRBJ2-3	CAISGGRGTDTQYF	TGTGCCATCAGTGGGGGCAGGGGCACAGATACGCAGTATTTT
14	few	TRBV6-5	TRBD1	TRBJ1-1	CASSYWDRNTEAFF	TGTGCCAGCAGTTATTGGGACAGAAACACTGAAGCTTTCTTT